This T cell receptor beta chain was sequenced during a study of blood T cell repertoires in COVID-19. Study-wide context: Specimens from acute and convalescent COVID-19 originated in the United States, Italy and Spain. Sources were T cells, B-cell-depleted T cells, or PBMCs; the material itself was cDNA or gDNA.

Repertoires were generated with immunoSEQ multiplex PCR, while TCRdb's copy carries only in-frame clones and drops some. The sample contains 80,000 to 100,000 clones, roughly 87% of which appear only once. The ends lost 7 bases at V and 6 bases at J; junction bases unmatched: 11. Germline V gives CDR1 LGHNT, CDR2 FRNRAP. This CDR3 contains 14 residues. The source is a man between 65 and 79 years old with acute or convalescent COVID-19. Sequences were obtained from peripheral blood. This chain connects TRBV12-5 to TRBJ1-2, with TRBD1 matching 7 bases. In DNA, the CDR3 is TGTGCTAGTGAAAGAGGGACAGAATCTAATGGCTACACCTTC. It encodes CASERGTESNGYTF.